These T cell receptor beta chains were read from a single sample in a study of control samples from healthy donors and cancer patients. The assay was immunoSEQ multiplex PCR, and TCRdb's table has in-frame clones only and misses some. The sample holds 40,000 to 60,000 clones, about 90% seen once. Sequenced sample: PBMCs. The origin of the receptors is a man in his fifties or sixties with head and neck cancer. Both conserved end residues are part of each CDR3. Fields, in order: J gene, clone size, D gene, V gene, CDR3 protein, CDR3 DNA. D genes are given only for firm matches. A clone size is listed for some rows: how often the clone was seen (once, few, many), or a class if it is expanded.

j_gene: TRBJ1-6
abundance: -
d_gene: -
v_gene: TRBV28
CDR3aa: CASNEINSPLHF
CDR3nt: TGTGCCAGCAACGAGATTAATTCACCCCTCCACTTT

j_gene: TRBJ1-2
abundance: -
d_gene: -
v_gene: TRBV7-8
CDR3aa: CASSLAEVGYTF
CDR3nt: TGTGCCAGCAGCTTAGCGGAGGTTGGCTACACCTTC

j_gene: TRBJ2-5
abundance: once
d_gene: -
v_gene: TRBV2
CDR3aa: CASSASGQETQYF
CDR3nt: TGTGCCAGCTCGGCCTCAGGGCAAGAGACCCAGTACTTC

j_gene: TRBJ2-2
abundance: -
d_gene: -
v_gene: TRBV5-1
CDR3aa: CASSLVAGNTGELFF
CDR3nt: TGCGCCAGCAGCTTGGTCGCAGGGAACACCGGGGAGCTGTTTTTT

j_gene: TRBJ2-5
abundance: -
d_gene: -
v_gene: TRBV7-9
CDR3aa: CASSAQQETQYF
CDR3nt: TGTGCCAGCAGCGCCCAACAAGAGACCCAGTACTTC

j_gene: TRBJ1-2
abundance: -
d_gene: -
v_gene: TRBV14
CDR3aa: CASSQFQGSGANYGYTF
CDR3nt: TGTGCCAGCAGCCAATTCCAGGGGAGTGGAGCCAACTATGGCTACACCTTC

j_gene: TRBJ1-4
abundance: -
d_gene: -
v_gene: TRBV6-2/TRBV6-3
CDR3aa: CASSQPDGTTNEKLFF
CDR3nt: TGTGCCAGCAGTCAACCGGACGGAACAACTAATGAAAAACTGTTTTTT

j_gene: TRBJ1-5
abundance: -
d_gene: TRBD1
v_gene: TRBV19
CDR3aa: CASRRQGFATYSNQPQHF
CDR3nt: TGTGCCAGTAGAAGACAGGGATTTGCTACTTATAGCAATCAGCCCCAGCATTTT

j_gene: TRBJ1-3
abundance: -
d_gene: -
v_gene: TRBV6-5
CDR3aa: CASSFAGSLSGNTIYF
CDR3nt: TGTGCCAGCAGTTTTGCAGGGTCTTTGAGCGGAAACACCATATATTTT

j_gene: TRBJ1-1
abundance: -
d_gene: -
v_gene: TRBV7-2
CDR3aa: CASTLGPGDPEAFF
CDR3nt: TGTGCCAGCACCCTAGGCCCGGGGGACCCTGAAGCTTTCTTT

j_gene: TRBJ1-1
abundance: -
d_gene: -
v_gene: TRBV30
CDR3aa: CAWSVLTVNTEAFF
CDR3nt: TGTGCCTGGAGTGTACTCACGGTGAACACTGAAGCTTTCTTT

j_gene: TRBJ2-2
abundance: few
d_gene: -
v_gene: TRBV28
CDR3aa: CASSLWGRGTGELFF
CDR3nt: TGTGCCAGCAGTTTATGGGGTAGGGGCACCGGGGAGCTGTTTTTT

j_gene: TRBJ2-2
abundance: -
d_gene: TRBD2
v_gene: TRBV7-2
CDR3aa: CASKSGVATGELFF
CDR3nt: TGTGCCAGCAAGAGCGGGGTAGCGACCGGGGAGCTGTTTTTT

j_gene: TRBJ2-7
abundance: once
d_gene: TRBD2
v_gene: TRBV7-2
CDR3aa: CASSLVAWRGGTSEQYF
CDR3nt: TGTGCCAGCAGCTTAGTTGCCTGGCGGGGGGGGACCAGCGAGCAGTACTTC

j_gene: TRBJ2-2
abundance: once
d_gene: TRBD1
v_gene: TRBV7-2
CDR3aa: CASSSGTGKAGELFF
CDR3nt: TGTGCCAGCAGCTCCGGGACAGGGAAGGCCGGGGAGCTGTTTTTT

j_gene: TRBJ1-6
abundance: -
d_gene: -
v_gene: TRBV27
CDR3aa: CASSLHSYNSPLHF
CDR3nt: TGTGCCAGCAGTCTCCACTCCTATAATTCACCCCTCCACTTT

j_gene: TRBJ2-2
abundance: -
d_gene: TRBD2
v_gene: TRBV27
CDR3aa: CASTPGLAGYLEDTGELFF
CDR3nt: TGTGCCAGCACCCCGGGACTAGCGGGATATCTGGAGGACACCGGGGAGCTGTTTTTT

j_gene: TRBJ2-3
abundance: -
d_gene: TRBD2
v_gene: TRBV7-2
CDR3aa: CASSRTSGRVPDTQYF
CDR3nt: TGTGCCAGCAGCAGGACTAGCGGGAGAGTGCCCGATACGCAGTATTTT

j_gene: TRBJ1-2
abundance: -
d_gene: TRBD1
v_gene: TRBV7-2
CDR3aa: CASSGGQADYGYTF
CDR3nt: TGTGCCAGCAGCGGAGGACAGGCAGACTATGGCTACACCTTC

j_gene: TRBJ2-5
abundance: -
d_gene: -
v_gene: TRBV28
CDR3aa: CASSWASQETQYF
CDR3nt: TGTGCCAGCAGTTGGGCCAGCCAAGAGACCCAGTACTTC

j_gene: TRBJ1-2
abundance: once
d_gene: -
v_gene: TRBV7-9
CDR3aa: CASSLVGGAGSYGYTF
CDR3nt: TGTGCCAGCAGCTTAGTCGGAGGTGCAGGGTCCTATGGCTACACCTTC

j_gene: TRBJ1-1
abundance: -
d_gene: -
v_gene: TRBV30
CDR3aa: CAWRKRDIRQGTEAFF
CDR3nt: TGTGCCTGGAGAAAACGGGACATCCGGCAGGGCACTGAAGCTTTCTTT

j_gene: TRBJ2-3
abundance: few
d_gene: -
v_gene: TRBV12-3/TRBV12-4
CDR3aa: CASSLVGDTQYF
CDR3nt: TGTGCCAGCAGTTTAGTGGGAGATACGCAGTATTTT

j_gene: TRBJ1-1
abundance: -
d_gene: -
v_gene: TRBV19
CDR3aa: CASSLLEQGNTEAFF
CDR3nt: TGTGCCAGTAGCCTTCTGGAACAGGGGAACACTGAAGCTTTCTTT

j_gene: TRBJ2-5
abundance: -
d_gene: TRBD2
v_gene: TRBV9
CDR3aa: CASSGSGRAQETQYF
CDR3nt: TGTGCCAGCAGCGGTAGCGGGAGGGCCCAAGAGACCCAGTACTTC

j_gene: TRBJ2-2
abundance: -
d_gene: -
v_gene: TRBV28
CDR3aa: CASSLLGGGTGELFF
CDR3nt: TGTGCCAGCAGTTTATTGGGAGGCGGCACCGGGGAGCTGTTTTTT

j_gene: TRBJ2-1
abundance: once
d_gene: -
v_gene: TRBV19
CDR3aa: CASSIVFSGNEQFF
CDR3nt: TGTGCCAGTAGTATAGTTTTCTCGGGTAATGAGCAGTTCTTC

j_gene: TRBJ2-7
abundance: once
d_gene: TRBD2
v_gene: TRBV7-2
CDR3aa: CASSPQLAPSSYEQYF
CDR3nt: TGTGCCAGCAGCCCGCAACTAGCGCCCAGCTCCTACGAGCAGTACTTC

j_gene: TRBJ1-6
abundance: -
d_gene: TRBD1
v_gene: TRBV7-9
CDR3aa: CASSLGTGGSPLHF
CDR3nt: TGTGCCAGCAGCTTAGGAACAGGGGGTTCACCCCTCCACTTT

j_gene: TRBJ1-6
abundance: once
d_gene: TRBD1
v_gene: TRBV7-2
CDR3aa: CASSLGGGGLNSPLHF
CDR3nt: TGTGCCAGCAGTCTCGGAGGGGGCGGTTTAAATTCACCCCTCCACTTT